This TCR beta chain comes out of a study of radiation and T cells in renal cell carcinoma. On the study more broadly: Nephrectomy followed 15 Gy stereotactic body radiation by 4 weeks. Overall study results and limits: Top tumor clonotypes rose in blood 2 weeks post-radiation, then contracted. Pretreatment tumor biopsies were lacking, so baseline clonotypes are unknown.

The germline V and J ends were trimmed by 6 bases and 3 bases, with 9 bases remaining between them. CDR3 length: 13 residues. The germline gives CDR1 SNHLY, CDR2 FYNNEI. Profiled with immunoSEQ multiplex PCR; TCRdb holds only in-frame clones, not every one. The sample yields 150,000 to 180,000 clones, roughly 89% seen once. Points on this clone: Its antigen is not identified.

As for time point: blood 2 weeks post-SBRT. Sample treatment: 15 Gy SBRT to primary tumor, nephrectomy 4 weeks later. Clear cell pathology was present in this patient's renal cell carcinoma. This chain links TRBV2 with TRBJ1-5; no firm D call. The starting material was blood, obtained from a patient whose treatment included radiotherapy and nephrectomy. The clonotype was recovered from a woman aged 45-59 years with renal cell carcinoma. Written as DNA, the CDR3 is TGTGCCAGCAGAAGGGATTACAATCAGCCCCAGCATTTT. This codes for CASRRDYNQPQHF.